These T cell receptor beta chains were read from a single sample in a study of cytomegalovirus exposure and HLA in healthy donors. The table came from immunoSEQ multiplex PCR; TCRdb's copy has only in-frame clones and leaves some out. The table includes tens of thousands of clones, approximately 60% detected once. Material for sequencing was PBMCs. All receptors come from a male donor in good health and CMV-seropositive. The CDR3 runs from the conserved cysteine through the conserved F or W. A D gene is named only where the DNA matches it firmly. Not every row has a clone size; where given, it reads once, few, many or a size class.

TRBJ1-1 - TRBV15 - CATSRDPRGGAFF TGTGCCACCAGCAGAGATCCAAGGGGTGGGGCTTTCTTT
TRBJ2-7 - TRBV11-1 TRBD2 CASSLSGGAYEQYF TGTGCCAGCAGCTTAAGCGGGGGGGCCTACGAGCAGTACTTC
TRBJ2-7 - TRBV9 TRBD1 CASSPYRDSSYEQYF TGTGCCAGCAGCCCCTACCGGGACAGTTCCTACGAGCAGTACTTC
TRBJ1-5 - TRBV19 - CASSIGQRTQPQHF TGTGCCAGTAGTATCGGACAGAGAACCCAGCCCCAGCATTTT
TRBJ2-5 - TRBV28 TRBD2 CASIPSGGAGVVTETQYF TGTGCCAGCATTCCCAGCGGGGGGGCCGGAGTTGTTACTGAGACCCAGTACTTC
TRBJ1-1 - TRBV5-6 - CASSLRRLNTEAFF TGTGCCAGCAGCTTGCGTCGGTTGAACACTGAAGCTTTCTTT
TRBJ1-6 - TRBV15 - CATSSGATVRPLDNSPLHF TGTGCCACCAGCAGTGGGGCAACGGTTCGTCCACTTGATAATTCACCCCTCCACTTT
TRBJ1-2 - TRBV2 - CASSGDRYAYTF TGTGCCAGCAGTGGCGACAGATACGCCTACACCTTC
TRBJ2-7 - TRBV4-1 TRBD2 CASSQDSPGLGDEQYF TGCGCCAGCAGCCAAGATAGCCCGGGACTAGGCGACGAGCAGTACTTC
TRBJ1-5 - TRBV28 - CAISLVGRPQHF TGTGCCATCTCCTTAGTGGGCCGGCCCCAGCATTTT
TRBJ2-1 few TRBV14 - CASSQRGGGGYNEQFF TGTGCCAGCAGCCAAAGGGGAGGGGGGGGCTACAATGAGCAGTTCTTC